The 29 T cell receptor beta chains below come from one sample, sequenced in a study of blood T cell repertoires in COVID-19. TCRdb keeps only in-frame clones here, not all; method: immunoSEQ multiplex PCR. The sample has 250,000 to 300,000 clones; approximately 85% are singletons. The sample consisted of peripheral blood. Receptor source: a woman between 65 and 79 years old with acute or convalescent COVID-19.

V is TRBV5-1 and J is TRBJ1-5; the D gene is possibly TRBD1 (5 bases). CDR1 is SGHRS, CDR2 YFSETQ, per germline. This CDR3 has 15 residues. The germline V and J ends were trimmed by 3 bases and 5 bases, with 15 bases remaining between them. The CDR3 spells CASSWAGGDHQPQHF. The CDR3 nucleotides read TGCGCCAGCAGCTGGGCAGGAGGGGACCATCAGCCCCAGCATTTT. The whole variable domain, filled in from reference TRBV5-1 and TRBJ1-5, reads KAGVTQTPRYLIKTRGQQVTLSCSPISGHRSVSWYQQTPGQGLQFLFEYFSETQRNKGNFPGRFSGRQFSNSRSEMNVSTLELGDSALYLCASSWAGGDHQPQHFGDGTRLSIL.

The gene calls are TRBV19 and TRBJ1-1; D is perhaps TRBD1 (5 bases). Germline CDR1 and CDR2: LNHDA and SQIVND (reference sequence). This CDR3 has 15 amino acids. V was pared by 11 bases and J by 0 bases, with 19 bases between. In DNA form, the CDR3 reads TGTGCCCAGTTGTTGGCCACAGGATTGAACACTGAAGCTTTCTTT. The encoded protein is CAQLLATGLNTEAFF.

This chain links TRBV5-4 with TRBJ2-5, with TRBD2 matching over 10 bases. This CDR3 comprises 16 residues. Germline V lookup: CDR1 SGHNT, CDR2 YYREEE (reference sequence). The V segment lost 4 bases and the J segment 1 base; nucleotides outside the gene matches: 7. The CDR3 DNA reads TGTGCCAGCAGCACTAGCGGGGCCATAAGCCAAGAGACCCAGTACTTC. Translating gives CASSTSGAISQETQYF.

V usage is TRBV4-2 and J usage is TRBJ1-2, with D unresolved. The CDR3 contains 17 residues. Looked up from germline, CDR1 is LGHNA and CDR2 is YNFKEQ. V lost 0 bases and J 4 bases, leaving 18 bases between the germline ends. The CDR3 DNA reads as TGTGCCAGCAGCCAAGATAGGGAGAACAGCCAGGCCTATGGCTACACCTTC. Translating gives CASSQDRENSQAYGYTF.

J is TRBJ2-3 and V is TRBV29-1; 12 bases line up with TRBD2. The trim removed 6 bases at V and 4 bases at J, leaving 5 bases unmatched. CDR3 length equals 14 residues. Germline V gene sequence: CDR1 SQVTM, CDR2 ANQGSEA. For the CDR3, the DNA is TGCAGCGTCAGGACTAGCGGGGTATCAGATACGCAGTATTTT. This gives the protein CSVRTSGVSDTQYF.

The V call is TRBV2, the J call TRBJ1-2; 9 positions agree with TRBD1. The CDR3 has 15 amino acids. V was clipped by 2 bases and J by 4 bases; unmatched bases: 5. From germline, CDR1 is SNHLY and CDR2 FYNNEI. CDR3 loop: CASSESPGQGYGYTF. The CDR3 nucleotides read TGTGCCAGCAGTGAAAGTCCGGGACAGGGCTATGGCTACACCTTC.

This clone has only one observation. The chain links TRBV5-1 to TRBJ2-5; 8 nucleotides line up with TRBD1. This CDR3 has 16 amino acids. Per the germline V gene, CDR1 is SGHRS and CDR2 is YFSETQ. The ends lost 4 bases at V and 1 base at J; junction bases unmatched: 9. DNA of the CDR3: TGCGCCAGCAGCACTGGGGACAGGCCGATCCAAGAGACCCAGTACTTC. Translated: CASSTGDRPIQETQYF.

V gene TRBV2 combines with J gene TRBJ1-2; TRBD1 matches 11 bases. This CDR3 spans 14 amino acids. Per germline, CDR1 SNHLY and CDR2 FYNNEI. Trimming at V came to 7 bases and at J to 8 bases, leaving 9 bases not matched to a gene. This CDR3 is CASIEDRGREGYTF. The CDR3 DNA reads TGTGCCAGCATTGAGGACAGGGGGCGCGAAGGCTACACCTTC. Together with reference TRBV2 and TRBJ1-2, the CDR3 gives the full variable domain: EPEVTQTPSHQVTQMGQEVILRCVPISNHLYFYWYRQILGQKVEFLVSFYNNEISEKSEIFDDQFSVERPDGSNFTLKIRSTKLEDSAMYFCASIEDRGREGYTFGSGTRLTVV.

This clone was detected only a few times. The chain is built from TRBV2 and TRBJ2-1; a possible D gene is TRBD2 (5 bases). Germline values: CDR1 SNHLY, CDR2 FYNNEI. V lost 1 base and J lost 4, with 8 bases in between. CDR3 length equals 14 residues. The CDR3 DNA is TGTGCCAGCAGTGAAGGGACTCTATACAATGAGCAGTTCTTC. Translation gives CASSEGTLYNEQFF.

The V call is TRBV18, the J call TRBJ1-2; D is undetermined. V was pared by 3 bases and J by 4 bases, with 12 bases between. Germline V gives CDR1 KGHSH, CDR2 LQKENI. This CDR3 has 14 residues. The CDR3 sequence is CASSPDTESYGYTF. The CDR3 bases are TGTGCCAGCTCACCCGACACCGAGAGCTATGGCTACACCTTC.

The rearrangement joins TRBV14 to TRBJ2-3, with 7 positions matching TRBD2. This CDR3 contains 16 residues. Unmatched junction bases numbered 8, after V lost 3 bases and J lost 2 bases. Germline CDR1 reads SGHDN; CDR2 reads FVKESK. In DNA, the CDR3 is TGTGCCAGCAGCCATGGGGGGGGAGGAGACACAGATACGCAGTATTTT. Amino acids: CASSHGGGGDTDTQYF.

DNA of the CDR3: TGTGCCTGGACCGCCGGCCAGGGAGGCGCTGAAGCTTTCTTT. It encodes CAWTAGQGGAEAFF. J is TRBJ1-1 and V is TRBV30, with D tentatively TRBD1 (5 bases). This CDR3 comprises 14 residues. Per germline, CDR1 GTSNPN and CDR2 SVGIG (reference sequence). The V gene lost 4 bases and the J gene lost 6 bases, with 18 bases spanning the gap.

V is TRBV24-1 and J is TRBJ2-2; TRBD1 matches at 8 bases. V trimming: 4 bases; J trimming: 1 base; junction bases outside the gene matches: 4. CDR3 length: 16 residues. Germline loops: CDR1 KGHDR, CDR2 SFDVKD. CDR3 amino acids: CATSDAGTGNTGELFF. The CDR3 DNA reads as TGTGCCACCAGTGACGCCGGGACAGGGAACACCGGGGAGCTGTTTTTT.

The DNA of the CDR3 is TGTGCCAGCAGCCCGTACGGGATATTTGGGGGCTACACCTTC. Amino acid sequence: CASSPYGIFGGYTF. The chain has TRBV28 and TRBJ1-2; D not certain. Germline loops: CDR1 MDHEN, CDR2 SYDVKM. This CDR3 has 14 amino acids. Trimming pared 6 bases from V and 8 bases from J, leaving 19 bases between.

The J gene is TRBJ2-1, the V gene TRBV9, with 7 bases fitting TRBD2. CDR3 length: 15 residues. CDR1 and CDR2 (germline): SGDLS, YYNGEE. V was pared by 3 bases and J by 3 bases, with 6 bases of the junction left unmatched. CDR3 in amino acids: CASSEGGGYYNEQFF. The CDR3 bases are TGTGCCAGCAGCGAGGGCGGGGGATACTACAATGAGCAGTTCTTC. Filled out from reference TRBV9 and TRBJ2-1, the complete variable domain reads DSGVTQTPKHLITATGQRVTLRCSPRSGDLSVYWYQQSLDQGLQFLIQYYNGEERAKGNILERFSAQQFPDLHSELNLSSLELGDSALYFCASSEGGGYYNEQFFGPGTRLTVL.

The chain links TRBV2 to TRBJ1-5; no clear D gene. V was shortened by 3 bases and J by 3 bases, with 9 bases between the two germline ends. In germline, CDR1 is SNHLY, CDR2 FYNNEI. This CDR3 spans 14 amino acids. CDR3 sequence (DNA): TGTGCCAGCAGTGACCACGGGGACAATCAGCCCCAGCATTTT. Translating it yields CASSDHGDNQPQHF. The whole variable domain, remainder taken from reference TRBV2 and TRBJ1-5, is EPEVTQTPSHQVTQMGQEVILRCVPISNHLYFYWYRQILGQKVEFLVSFYNNEISEKSEIFDDQFSVERPDGSNFTLKIRSTKLEDSAMYFCASSDHGDNQPQHFGDGTRLSIL.

This chain uses TRBV27 with TRBJ1-1; D is perhaps TRBD1 (6 bases). V was trimmed by 2 bases and J by 9 bases, leaving 13 bases between them. The CDR3 is 13 residues long. From germline, CDR1 is MNHEY and CDR2 SMNVEV (reference sequence). Here the CDR3 reads CASSLRAGAKAFF. The CDR3 coding sequence is TGTGCCAGCAGTTTACGGGCAGGGGCTAAAGCTTTCTTT.

The chain links TRBV5-1 to TRBJ1-2; weak D call: TRBD1 (5 bases). The CDR3 totals 15 residues. Germline V CDR1 and CDR2: SGHRS, YFSETQ. Trimming shortened V by 2 bases and J by 0 bases, and 11 bases separated the two germline ends. Written as DNA, the CDR3 is TGCGCCAGCAGCTTCTCGACGGGGGCTAACTATGGCTACACCTTC. Its translation: CASSFSTGANYGYTF.

V and J are TRBV19 and TRBJ1-1, with D maybe TRBD1 (5 bases). Per germline, CDR1 LNHDA and CDR2 SQIVND (reference sequence). This CDR3 comprises 15 residues. Trimming removed 3 bases at V and 7 bases at J, with 18 bases between. CDR3 protein: CASSIGALGLFEAFF. CDR3 DNA: TGTGCCAGTAGTATCGGGGCGCTGGGACTCTTTGAAGCTTTCTTT.

CDR3 sequence (DNA): TGTGCTAGTGTTGACCCCGGACAGGTCAACTACGAGCAGTACTTC. Protein: CASVDPGQVNYEQYF. The rearrangement links TRBV12-5 to TRBJ2-7; 7 bases line up with TRBD1. V was pared by 7 bases and J by 3 bases, with 12 bases of the junction left unmatched. Germline loops: CDR1 LGHNT, CDR2 FRNRAP. The CDR3 extends over 15 amino acids.

This chain uses TRBV30 with TRBJ1-5; the D gene is possibly TRBD1 (5 bases). V gave up 1 base and J gave up 4 bases, with 8 bases separating them. The length of the CDR3 is 13 residues. Germline CDR1 GTSNPN, CDR2 SVGIG (reference sequence). CDR3 loop: CAWSGAGNQPQHF. CDR3 nucleotide sequence: TGTGCCTGGAGTGGGGCAGGGAATCAGCCCCAGCATTTT.

The V gene is TRBV4-1, the J gene TRBJ1-2; 8 bases are shared with TRBD1. Germline trimming cut 0 bases from V and 1 base from J; bases unmatched to any gene: 4. From germline, CDR1 is MGHRA and CDR2 YSYEKL. The CDR3 has 16 amino acids. This CDR3 reads CASSQESTGVNYGYTF. The CDR3 DNA sequence: TGCGCCAGCAGCCAAGAATCGACAGGGGTTAACTATGGCTACACCTTC.

The gene calls are TRBV3-1 (or the pseudogene TRBV3-2) and TRBJ1-1; weak D call: TRBD1 (6 bases). This CDR3 region has 18 residues. The germline V gene has CDR1 LGHDT and CDR2 YNNKEL (reference sequence). Between the trimmed V and J ends, which lost 4 bases and 0 bases, there was a span of 21 bases. The CDR3 region is CASSRQAGRGAMNTEAFF. As DNA, the CDR3 is TGTGCCAGCAGCCGACAGGCCGGCAGGGGCGCGATGAACACTGAAGCTTTCTTT.

The chain links TRBV5-4 to TRBJ2-6; D may be TRBD2 (5 bases). The CDR3 loop spans 16 amino acids. Trimming removed 1 base at V and 3 bases at J, with 11 bases between. Germline V lookup: CDR1 SGHNT, CDR2 YYREEE (reference sequence). CDR3 DNA sequence: TGTGCCAGCAGCTTGCCGCGGGTCTTTGGGGCCAACGTCCTGACTTTC. This codes for CASSLPRVFGANVLTF.

The V call is TRBV7-9, the J call TRBJ2-1, with unresolved D. The V gene's germline CDR1 is SEHNR and CDR2 FQNEAQ (reference sequence). CDR3 length: 14 amino acids. The ends were cut back, 1 base at V and 6 bases at J, with 10 bases in the middle. CDR3 region: CASSLVGVGNEQFF. CDR3 DNA: TGTGCCAGCAGCTTAGTAGGAGTCGGCAATGAGCAGTTCTTC.

The V gene is TRBV6-4, the J gene TRBJ2-3, with 8 bases matching TRBD2. This CDR3 has 13 residues. Per germline, CDR1 MRHNA and CDR2 SNTAGT. Trimming took 4 bases from V and 6 from J; bases not matched to a gene: 3. Here the CDR3 DNA reads TGTGCCAGCAGTGCCGGGACTAGGGATACGCAGTATTTT. It encodes CASSAGTRDTQYF.

The rearrangement uses TRBV5-1 and TRBJ2-3; 8 nucleotides line up with TRBD2. V shed 0 bases, J shed 5 bases, and the junction held 8 bases outside the gene matches. This CDR3 is 16 amino acids long. Germline CDR1 reads SGHRS; CDR2 reads YFSETQ. CDR3 in DNA: TGCGCCAGCAGCTTGGCCTCCAGAGCGGGGGTAGATACGCAGTATTTT. Amino acid sequence: CASSLASRAGVDTQYF.

The rearrangement uses TRBV30 and TRBJ2-5; 10 bases are shared with TRBD2. Germline values: CDR1 GTSNPN, CDR2 SVGIG (reference sequence). Trimming cost V 0 bases and J 7 bases; bases outside gene matches: 11. There are 16 residues in the CDR3. CDR3 in amino acids: CAWSVTSGGAEGTQYF. DNA of the CDR3: TGTGCCTGGAGTGTAACCAGCGGGGGGGCCGAGGGGACCCAGTACTTC.

The genes are TRBV5-4 and TRBJ1-6; possible D gene TRBD1, 6 bases. Looked up from germline, CDR1 is SGHNT and CDR2 is YYREEE (reference sequence). Trimming pared 4 bases from V and 10 bases from J, leaving 21 bases between. This CDR3 comprises 16 residues. The CDR3 loop reads CASSRKGGQGKSPLHF. The CDR3, as DNA: TGTGCCAGCAGCAGAAAGGGGGGGCAGGGGAAATCACCCCTCCACTTT.